The clone carrying this T cell receptor (beta chain) was counted once. This sample was included in a study of blood T cell repertoires in COVID-19. Whole-study context: The United States, Italy and Spain provided the acute and convalescent COVID-19 samples. T cells, B-cell-depleted T cells, or PBMCs supplied cDNA or gDNA.

The V segment lost 9 bases and the J segment 7 bases; nucleotides outside the gene matches: 7. The CDR3 has 14 residues. Germline V gene lookup returns CDR1 ENHRY and CDR2 SYGVKD. Original analysis: Amplification from reference gene primers served as the basis for estimated nucleated cell counts. The assay was immunoSEQ multiplex PCR, and TCRdb's table has in-frame clones only and misses some. The DNA gave D and trimming, while V, J and clone size come from that table. The top ten hold roughly 14% of the sample, which has some 180,000 clones, approximately 79% seen once. The TCR sequence derives from a man between 50 and 59 years old who had recovered from COVID-19. This sequence joins TRBV10-3 and TRBJ2-1; the match to TRBD2 covers 12 bases. The sequenced material came from peripheral blood. The CDR3 sequence: CAIGTGTSGNEQFF. As DNA, the CDR3 is TGTGCCATAGGGACCGGGACTAGCGGGAATGAGCAGTTCTTC.